This TCR beta chain was recorded in a study of T cells in Graves' hyperthyroidism and ophthalmopathy. Turning to the study itself: The blood sample was taken at first diagnosis, before treatment began. Study results and limitations: Classification by a 13 V-J model distinguished ophthalmopathy from stable hyperthyroidism. Appearing also in blood were most of the thyroid clonotypes expanded above 0.001.

With respect to this clonotype: Its specificity is unknown.

The V and J ends lost 3 bases and 0 bases, in that order; junction bases with no gene match: 9. The germline V gene has CDR1 MGHRA and CDR2 YSYEKL. The CDR3 totals 20 residues. Hyperthyroidism in the patients, aged 18 to 65, was newly diagnosed and under 2 months in duration. TCR beta CDR3 region amplification was performed from RNA transcripts. The HTBI primer set drove a first-round RT-PCR of the TCR CDR3. TCRdb passed the multiplex PCR reads through MiXCR, listing each CDR3 protein once. The repertoire holds about 380,000 distinct CDR3 sequences, with approximately 15% as singletons. This receptor was identified in a man under 40 with Graves' hyperthyroidism that later progressed to Graves' ophthalmopathy. The sequencing input was blood. V and J are TRBV4-1 and TRBJ2-1; TRBD2 matches at 15 bases. The CDR3 loop is CASSHPGLAGGSSSYNEQFF. The CDR3 bases are TGCGCCAGCAGCCACCCGGGACTAGCGGGGGGAAGCAGCTCCTACAATGAGCAGTTCTTC.